This T cell receptor beta chain was captured in a study of T cell responses to AZD1222 COVID-19 vaccine. About the study: The analysis combined second doses at about 4 or about 12 weeks.

The CDR3 sequence is 13 residues long. CDR1 MNHEY and CDR2 SVGAGI come from the germline V gene. V was pared by 1 base and J by 6 bases, with 9 bases between. The data were produced by immunoSEQ multiplex PCR, yet TCRdb's version contains in-frame clones alone and is incomplete. The data hold around 130,000 clones, with 70% to 90% observed a single time. This clone occurred once. The sequence was collected from an adult in good health. The source was peripheral blood, collected on day 0 of AZD1222 vaccination. This chain connects TRBV6-5 to TRBJ1-2, with a possible D match to TRBD1 (5 bases). The CDR3 region has the DNA TGTGCCAGCAGTTACTTGGGACCCCATGGCTACACCTTC. Translating it yields CASSYLGPHGYTF.